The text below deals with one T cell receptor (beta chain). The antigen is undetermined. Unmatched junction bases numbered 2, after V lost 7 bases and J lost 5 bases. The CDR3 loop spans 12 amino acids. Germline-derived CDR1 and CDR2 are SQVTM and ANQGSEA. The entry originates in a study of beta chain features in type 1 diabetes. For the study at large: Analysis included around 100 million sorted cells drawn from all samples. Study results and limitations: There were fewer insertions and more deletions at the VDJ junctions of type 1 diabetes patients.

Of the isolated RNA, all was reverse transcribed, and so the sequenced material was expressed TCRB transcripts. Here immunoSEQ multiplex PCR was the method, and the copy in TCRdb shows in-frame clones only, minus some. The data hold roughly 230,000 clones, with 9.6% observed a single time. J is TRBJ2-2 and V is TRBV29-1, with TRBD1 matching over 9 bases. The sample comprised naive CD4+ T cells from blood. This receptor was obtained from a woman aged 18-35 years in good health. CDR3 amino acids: CSGGTGTGELFF. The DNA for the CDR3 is TGCAGCGGAGGGACAGGGACCGGGGAGCTGTTTTTT.